This T cell receptor beta chain was recorded in a study of blood T cells in healthy people across ages. Overall study findings and caveats: Because sorting was not performed, PBMCs prevented conclusive naive versus antigen-experienced comparison. For the donors, CMV status was unknown and possibly confounded expanded clonotype changes.

Through a sample-barcoded 5' primer and a J-beta primer mix, a second PCR was run for about 6 to 11 cycles. TCRdb independently ran MiXCR on the 5' RACE reads; one entry per CDR3 protein. This table holds roughly 2 million distinct CDR3 sequences, around half found once. This CDR3 comprises 12 residues. Trimming stripped 4 bases from V and 2 bases from J, with 8 bases between. Germline V gives CDR1 DFQATT, CDR2 SNEGSKA (reference sequence). This clonotype was recorded many times. What it binds is not known. The sample taken for sequencing was blood. This TCR came from a woman in her thirties or forties in good health. The chain combines TRBV20-1 with TRBJ2-5; maybe TRBD1 (6 bases). The CDR3 DNA reads as TGCAGTGCTACGGGACAACAAGAGACCCAGTACTTC. Protein product: CSATGQQETQYF.